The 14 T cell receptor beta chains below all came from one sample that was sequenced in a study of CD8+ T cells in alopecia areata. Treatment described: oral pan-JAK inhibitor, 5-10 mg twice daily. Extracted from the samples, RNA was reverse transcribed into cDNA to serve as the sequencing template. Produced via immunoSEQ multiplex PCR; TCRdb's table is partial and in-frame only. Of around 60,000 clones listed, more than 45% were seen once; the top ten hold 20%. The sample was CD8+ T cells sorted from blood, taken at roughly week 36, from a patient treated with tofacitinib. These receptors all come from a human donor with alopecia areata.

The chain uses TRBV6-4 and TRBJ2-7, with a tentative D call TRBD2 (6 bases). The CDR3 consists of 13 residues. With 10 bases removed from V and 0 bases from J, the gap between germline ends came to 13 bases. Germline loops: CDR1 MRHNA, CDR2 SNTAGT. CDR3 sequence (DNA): TGTGCCACCGAGGGCGGGAACTCCTACGAGCAGTACTTC. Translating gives CATEGGNSYEQYF.

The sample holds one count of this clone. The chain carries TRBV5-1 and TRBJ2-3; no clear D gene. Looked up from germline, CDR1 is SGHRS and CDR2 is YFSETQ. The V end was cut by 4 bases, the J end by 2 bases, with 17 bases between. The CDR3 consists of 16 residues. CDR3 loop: CASSPGMGRTTDTQYF. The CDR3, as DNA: TGCGCCAGCAGCCCTGGGATGGGCAGGACCACAGATACGCAGTATTTT.

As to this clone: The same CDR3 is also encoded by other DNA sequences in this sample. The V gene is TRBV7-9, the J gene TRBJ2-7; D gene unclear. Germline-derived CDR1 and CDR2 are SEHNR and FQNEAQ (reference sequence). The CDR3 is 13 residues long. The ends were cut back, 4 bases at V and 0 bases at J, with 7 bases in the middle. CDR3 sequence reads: CASSSGSSYEQYF. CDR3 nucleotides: TGTGCCAGCAGCTCCGGGTCCTCCTACGAGCAGTACTTC.

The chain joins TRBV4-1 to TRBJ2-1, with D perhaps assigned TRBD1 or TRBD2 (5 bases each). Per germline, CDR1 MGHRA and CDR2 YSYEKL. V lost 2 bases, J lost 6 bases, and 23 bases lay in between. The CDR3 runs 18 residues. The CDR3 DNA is TGCGCCAGCAGCCAACGCGCCGAGGGGACGGGATCCGCCAATGAGCAGTTCTTC. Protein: CASSQRAEGTGSANEQFF.

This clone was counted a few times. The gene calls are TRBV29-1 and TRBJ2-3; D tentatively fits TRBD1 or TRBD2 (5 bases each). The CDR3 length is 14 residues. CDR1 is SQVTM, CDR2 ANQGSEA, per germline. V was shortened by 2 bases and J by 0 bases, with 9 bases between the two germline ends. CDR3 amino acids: CSVEMGTSTDTQYF. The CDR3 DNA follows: TGCAGCGTTGAAATGGGGACCAGCACAGATACGCAGTATTTT.

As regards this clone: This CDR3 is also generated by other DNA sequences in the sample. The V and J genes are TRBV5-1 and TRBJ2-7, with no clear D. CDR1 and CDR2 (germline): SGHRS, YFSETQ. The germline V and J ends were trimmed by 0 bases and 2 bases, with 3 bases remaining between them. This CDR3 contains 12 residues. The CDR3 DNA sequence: TGCGCCAGCAGCTTGGGGGCCTACGAGCAGTACTTC. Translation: CASSLGAYEQYF.

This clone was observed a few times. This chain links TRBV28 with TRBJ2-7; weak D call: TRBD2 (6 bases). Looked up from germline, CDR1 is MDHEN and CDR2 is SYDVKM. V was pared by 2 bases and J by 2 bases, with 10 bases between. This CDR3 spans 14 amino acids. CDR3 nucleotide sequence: TGTGCCAGCAGTTTACGGGGGTCCCCCTACGAGCAGTACTTC. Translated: CASSLRGSPYEQYF.

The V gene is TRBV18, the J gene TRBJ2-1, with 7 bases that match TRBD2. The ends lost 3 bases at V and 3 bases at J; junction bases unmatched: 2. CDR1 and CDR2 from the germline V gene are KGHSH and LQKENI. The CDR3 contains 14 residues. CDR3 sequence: CASSPPGGYNEQFF. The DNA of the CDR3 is TGTGCCAGCTCACCGCCGGGGGGCTACAATGAGCAGTTCTTC. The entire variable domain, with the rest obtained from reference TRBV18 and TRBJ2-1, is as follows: NAGVMQNPRHLVRRRGQEARLRCSPMKGHSHVYWYRQLPEEGLKFMVYLQKENIIDESGMPKERFSAEFPKEGPSILRIQQVVRGDSAAYFCASSPPGGYNEQFFGPGTRLTVL.

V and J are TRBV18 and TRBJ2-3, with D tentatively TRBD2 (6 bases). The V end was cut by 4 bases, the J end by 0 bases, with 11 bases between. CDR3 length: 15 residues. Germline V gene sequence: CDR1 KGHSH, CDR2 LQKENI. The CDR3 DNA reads TGTGCCAGCTCACTTAGCGGCCCAAGCACAGATACGCAGTATTTT. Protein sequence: CASSLSGPSTDTQYF.

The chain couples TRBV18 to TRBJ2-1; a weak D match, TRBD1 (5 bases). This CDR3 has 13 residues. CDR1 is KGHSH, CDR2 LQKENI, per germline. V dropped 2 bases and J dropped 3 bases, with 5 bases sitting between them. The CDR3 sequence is CASSPGHYNEQFF. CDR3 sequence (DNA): TGTGCCAGCTCACCAGGACACTACAATGAGCAGTTCTTC.

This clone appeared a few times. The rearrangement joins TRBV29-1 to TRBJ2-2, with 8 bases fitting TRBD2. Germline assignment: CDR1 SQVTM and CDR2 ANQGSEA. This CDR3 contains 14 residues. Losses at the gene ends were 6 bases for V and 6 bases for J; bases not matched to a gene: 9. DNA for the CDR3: TGCAGCGTACTCAGCGGGAGAAAGTCCGGGGAGCTGTTTTTT. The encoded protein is CSVLSGRKSGELFF.

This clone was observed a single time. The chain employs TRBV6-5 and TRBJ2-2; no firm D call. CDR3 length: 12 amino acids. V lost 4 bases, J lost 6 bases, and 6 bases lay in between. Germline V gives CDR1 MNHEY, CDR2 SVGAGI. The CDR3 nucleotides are TGTGCCAGCAGTTCAGTACCCGGGGAGCTGTTTTTT. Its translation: CASSSVPGELFF.

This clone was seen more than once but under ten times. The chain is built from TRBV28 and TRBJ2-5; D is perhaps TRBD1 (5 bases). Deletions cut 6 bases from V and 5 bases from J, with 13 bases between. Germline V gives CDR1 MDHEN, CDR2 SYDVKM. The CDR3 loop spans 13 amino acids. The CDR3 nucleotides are TGTGCCAGCAGCCAAAGGGGAAGGGAGACCCAGTACTTC. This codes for CASSQRGRETQYF.

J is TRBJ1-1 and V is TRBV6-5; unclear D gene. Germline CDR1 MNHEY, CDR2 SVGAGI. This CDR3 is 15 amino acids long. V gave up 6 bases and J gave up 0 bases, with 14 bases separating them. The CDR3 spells CASSLTGPMNTEAFF. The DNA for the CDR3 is TGTGCCAGCAGCCTGACTGGCCCCATGAACACTGAAGCTTTCTTT.